The T cell receptor (beta chain) under discussion was sequenced for a study of T-cell memory formation after mild COVID-19. The germline V and J ends were trimmed by 8 bases and 4 bases, with 16 bases remaining between them. The CDR3 is 13 residues long. In germline, CDR1 is DFQATT, CDR2 SNEGSKA (reference sequence). TCRdb ran MiXCR on the 5' RACE reads and lists one entry per CDR3 protein. Of more than 250,000 distinct CDR3 sequences listed, 16% are singletons. Source material: PBMCs or a T cell subset sorted from them (not recorded which). The clonotype was recovered from a man aged 18 to 35 who had mild COVID-19 (a few samples of this study predate the infection). Cell type and time point are not known. The genes are TRBV20-1 and TRBJ2-3; tentative D call: TRBD1 (5 bases). The CDR3 nucleotides read TGCAGTACTCTAGGCCGCAGGGCAGATACGCAGTATTTT. It specifies CSTLGRRADTQYF.